The source of this T cell receptor beta chain is a study of PD-1 blockade in classical Hodgkin lymphoma. Study-wide findings and caveats: Patients excluded were those beginning nivolumab under 1 year after ASCT. TCR diversity rose significantly by C4D1 in CD4+ but not CD8+ cells. Baseline TCR diversity was reportedly lower in newly diagnosed patients than healthy donors.

In the case of this clone: No antigen is known for it.

This table comes from immunoSEQ multiplex PCR, and its TCRdb copy is limited to in-frame clones, with some not included. Altogether tens of thousands of clones are present, approximately 80% being singletons, with the ten largest covering about 19%. The germline CDR1 and CDR2 sequences are MDHEN and SYDVKM. Trimming took off 5 bases at V and 2 bases at J, with 21 bases between the two ends. The CDR3 spans 17 residues. The time point here: cycle 4 day 1 (C4D1), after more than five weeks of nivolumab. The patients all showed relapse after autologous stem cell transplantation, while their brentuximab vedotin exposure varied.

The sequence was obtained from a human donor with classical Hodgkin lymphoma. The sample was peripheral blood mononuclear cells (PBMCs), taken before the fourth cycle of nivolumab. J is TRBJ1-2 and V is TRBV28; possible D gene TRBD1, 6 bases. The CDR3 DNA reads TGTGCCAGCAGTCCCCCTGGGTTGGGACAACACAACTATGGCTACACCTTC. It encodes CASSPPGLGQHNYGYTF.